Following are 10 T cell receptor beta chains from one sample sequenced in a study of read filtering for tumor transcriptome and immune sequencing. The library was built from around 380 ng RNA with molecular barcoded adaptors for alpha/delta and beta/gamma chains. TCRdb processed the reads anew with MiXCR; each CDR3 protein has one entry. The data show roughly 67,000 distinct CDR3 sequences, approximately 18% seen once. Material: a population of CD138-negative cells sorted from bone marrow. The receptors were gathered from a donor at least 40 years old with multiple myeloma.

This clonotype was recorded once. A far larger clone is a single base away, which makes a read error likely. The rearrangement joins TRBV7-8 to TRBJ2-1, with D unclear. The CDR3 length is 14 residues. The germline CDR1 and CDR2 sequences are SGHVS and FQNEAQ. Trimming pared 1 base from V and 8 bases from J, leaving 12 bases between. The DNA of the CDR3 is TGTGCCAGCAGCTTAGATCACGCGGCCGATGAGCAGTTCTTC. It specifies CASSLDHAADEQFF.

This clonotype was observed many times. The V gene is TRBV6-2 or TRBV6-3, the J gene TRBJ1-1, with TRBD1 matching 7 bases. The trim removed 2 bases at V and 2 bases at J, leaving 2 bases unmatched. Germline-derived CDR1 and CDR2 are MNHEY and SVGEGT. This CDR3 has 14 residues. Here the CDR3 reads CASSYRDSNTEAFF. The CDR3, as DNA: TGTGCCAGCAGTTACCGGGACAGTAACACTGAAGCTTTCTTT.

As for this clonotype: This may arise from a read error, as a much more abundant clone is one base away. The chain uses TRBV4-2 and TRBJ1-1; D is unresolved. Deletions cut 1 base from V and 5 bases from J, with 14 bases between. This CDR3 is built from 15 residues. The germline V gene has CDR1 LGHNA and CDR2 YNFKEQ. In DNA, the CDR3 is TGTGCCAGCAGCCAAGGAATTGGCAGAACGACTGAAGCTTTCTTT. It is translated as CASSQGIGRTTEAFF.

This clonotype was detected only once. It is likely a read error, because the conserved phenylalanine at the end of the CDR3 is missing. The DNA is omitted, as the CDR3 cannot be located on it reliably, and the CDR3 follows TCRdb's listing. The rearrangement joins TRBV20-1 to TRBJ2-7. Counting both end residues, the CDR3 totals 11 amino acids. CDR1 DFQATT and CDR2 SNEGSKA come from the germline V gene (reference sequence). CDR3 residues: CSARLGYEQHC.

In its sample, this clonotype was seen many times. The chain has TRBV20-1 and TRBJ2-1; TRBD2 aligns across 7 bases. Germline V gene data show CDR1 as DFQATT and CDR2 as SNEGSKA (reference sequence). This CDR3 region has 11 residues. The V and J ends lost 2 bases and 15 bases, in that order; junction bases with no gene match: 7. CDR3: CSARSAGVWFF. As DNA, the CDR3 is TGCAGTGCTAGATCCGCGGGAGTTTGGTTCTTC.

This clonotype has a count of ten or more. The rearrangement uses TRBV30 and TRBJ2-1; D possibly uses TRBD1 or TRBD2 (5 bases each). CDR3 length: 12 residues. CDR1 is GTSNPN, CDR2 SVGIG, per germline (reference sequence). Trimming removed 0 bases at V and 15 bases at J, with 15 bases between. CDR3 nucleotides: TGTGCCTGGAGTGTAGCGAGCCAGGGACGGTTCTTC. It yields the protein CAWSVASQGRFF. The full variable domain, with the rest looked up from reference TRBV30 and TRBJ2-1, is SQTIHQWPATLVQPVGSPLSLECTVEGTSNPNLYWYRQAAGRGLQLLFYSVGIGQISSEVPQNLSASRPQDRQFILSSKKLLLSDSGFYLCAWSVASQGRFFGPGTRLTVL.

Notes on this clonotype: A read error may be the cause here, since a much bigger clone is one base away. The chain couples TRBV5-4 to TRBJ2-4, with D possibly TRBD2 on 5 matching bases. The CDR3 has 16 residues. Germline V lookup: CDR1 SGHNT, CDR2 YYREEE (reference sequence). CDR3 DNA sequence: TGTGCCAGCAGCTTGGCGGACTCCGTAGCCAAAAACACTCAGTACTTC. Its translation is CASSLADSVAKNTQYF.

This sequence joins TRBV5-6 and TRBJ1-2; D gene uncertain. Germline V gene sequence: CDR1 SGHDT, CDR2 YYEEEE. CDR3 size: 15 residues. Trimming took 5 bases from V and 3 from J, leaving 17 bases between them. CDR3 nucleotides: TGTGCCAGCAGTCGTGGTAGGCGGCGGGACTATGGCTACACCTTC. It specifies CASSRGRRRDYGYTF. The complete variable domain, with remaining parts taken from reference TRBV5-6 and TRBJ1-2, reads DAGVTQSPTHLIKTRGQQVTLRCSPKSGHDTVSWYQQALGQGPQFIFQYYEEEERQRGNFPDRFSGHQFPNYSSELNVNALLLGDSALYLCASSRGRRRDYGYTFGSGTRLTVV.

In its sample, this clonotype was seen a few times. One end of the junction fails to match germline, which may point to a read error. V gene TRBV7-9 combines with J gene TRBJ2-2, with a tentative D call TRBD2 (6 bases). The CDR3 has 13 residues. Germline V gene data show CDR1 as SEHNR and CDR2 as FQNEAQ (reference sequence). The CDR3 DNA sequence: TGTGCCAGCAGCCGGGGGAGCACCGGGGGGCTGTTTTTT. Translating gives CASSRGSTGGLFF.

This clonotype was seen ten or more times. The chain recombines TRBV7-8 with TRBJ2-2; D ambiguous. Germline values: CDR1 SGHVS, CDR2 FQNEAQ. This CDR3 region has 13 residues. Trimming removed 0 bases from V and 7 bases from J, with 6 bases in between. The CDR3 spells CASSLALFGELFF. CDR3 coding DNA: TGTGCCAGCAGCTTAGCTCTATTCGGGGAGCTGTTTTTT.